This T cell receptor (beta chain) was recovered during a study of blood T cell repertoires in COVID-19. Across the whole study: The study drew acute and convalescent COVID-19 samples from the United States, Italy and Spain. The analysed material was cDNA or gDNA that came from T cells, B-cell-depleted T cells, or PBMCs.

Here immunoSEQ multiplex PCR was the method, and the copy in TCRdb shows in-frame clones only, minus some. The sample records some 110,000 clones, 82% being singletons. Losses at the gene ends were 2 bases for V and 1 base for J; bases not matched to a gene: 1. Germline CDR1 is MNHEY and CDR2 is SVGAGI. The length of the CDR3 is 14 residues. The chain joins TRBV6-5 to TRBJ1-2, with TRBD1 matching over 7 bases. This clonotype originated in a man between 65 and 79 years old with acute or convalescent COVID-19. The sample comprised peripheral blood. The CDR3 DNA sequence: TGTGCCAGCAGTTACCCAGGGGGTAACTATGGCTACACCTTC. Residues: CASSYPGGNYGYTF.